This T cell receptor beta chain was sequenced during a study of blood T cell repertoires in COVID-19. The length of the CDR3 is 14 residues. The V gene's germline CDR1 is MNHEY and CDR2 SVGAGI. Trimming took 2 bases from V and 6 from J, leaving 13 bases between them. Seattle patients were enrolled during active infection and followed longitudinally. In the original workflow: Amplified reference gene primers provided the basis for estimating nucleated cell counts. TCRdb keeps only in-frame clones here, not all; method: immunoSEQ multiplex PCR. V and J calls and clone size are copied from that table; D and trimming were computed from the DNA. The data show approximately 300,000 clones, roughly 84% seen once.

The rearrangement uses TRBV6-5 and TRBJ1-1, with D tentatively TRBD1 (6 bases). The sample taken for sequencing was peripheral blood. The sequence was obtained from a human donor with COVID-19, enrolled during active disease. The donor label of this sample is uncertain. CDR3 sequence (DNA): TGTGCCAGCAGTTACAAAGGGAGGGGGGCTGAAGCTTTCTTT. It translates to CASSYKGRGAEAFF.